One sample yielded the 14 T cell receptor beta chains listed below, sequenced in a study of Ad26.COV2.S vaccination and SARS-CoV-2 variants. Noted treatment: about 20 received Ad26.COV2.S at low or high dose, single or two shots; about 5 received placebo; per-sample allocation not given. Sample collection was performed on day 63 after the first vaccine or placebo injection. This table comes from immunoSEQ multiplex PCR, and its TCRdb copy is limited to in-frame clones, with some not included. Among roughly 420,000 clones, 80% to 90% were seen once, and the ten largest hold roughly 2.5%. The sample was peripheral blood, taken in a trial of Ad26.COV2.S vaccine versus placebo. The source of these receptors is a person aged 18-60 years who received the Ad26.COV2.S COVID-19 vaccine or a placebo.

The chain combines TRBV28 with TRBJ2-1, with 14 bases fitting TRBD2. Germline CDR1 reads MDHEN; CDR2 reads SYDVKM. The CDR3 spans 16 residues. Trimming cost V 5 bases and J 1 base; bases outside gene matches: 1. CDR3 in DNA: TGTGCCAGCAGTCGACTAGCGGGGGGGTCCTACAATGAGCAGTTCTTC. Translated, it gives CASSRLAGGSYNEQFF. Using reference TRBV28 and TRBJ2-1 for the parts outside the CDR3, the full variable domain is DVKVTQSSRYLVKRTGEKVFLECVQDMDHENMFWYRQDPGLGLRLIYFSYDVKMKEKGDIPEGYSVSREKKERFSLILESASTNQTSMYLCASSRLAGGSYNEQFFGPGTRLTVL.

The chain has TRBV5-5 and TRBJ2-1; TRBD2 matches at 7 bases. The CDR3 loop spans 15 amino acids. V shed 1 base and J 14 bases; nucleotides not matched to a gene: 15. From germline, CDR1 is SGHKS and CDR2 YYEKEE (reference sequence). In nucleotides, the CDR3 is TGTGCCAGCAGCTTGTTTGGCAGCAAAGCGGGACCAAAGTTCTTC. The encoded protein is CASSLFGSKAGPKFF.

This chain uses TRBV5-1 with TRBJ1-1; maybe TRBD1 (5 bases). The germline gives CDR1 SGHRS, CDR2 YFSETQ. The length of the CDR3 is 16 residues. V was trimmed by 0 bases and J by 1 base, leaving 13 bases between them. CDR3 amino acids: CASSLDPGEWNTEAFF. The CDR3 nucleotides read TGCGCCAGCAGCTTGGATCCGGGGGAATGGAACACTGAAGCTTTCTTT.

The count of this clone is one. The chain has TRBV14 and TRBJ1-1; D not resolved. The CDR3 runs 14 residues. V lost 4 bases, J lost 1 base, and 10 bases lay in between. The V gene's germline CDR1 is SGHDN and CDR2 FVKESK. CDR3: CASSPQTWNTEAFF. The CDR3 DNA reads TGTGCCAGCAGCCCCCAGACATGGAACACTGAAGCTTTCTTT.

V gene TRBV9 combines with J gene TRBJ2-2, with D uncertain. Per germline, CDR1 SGDLS and CDR2 YYNGEE. Trimming removed 0 bases at V and 4 bases at J, with 10 bases between. The CDR3 has 15 amino acids. CDR3: CASSVGFLGTGELFF. The CDR3 coding sequence is TGTGCCAGCAGCGTAGGGTTTCTGGGCACCGGGGAGCTGTTTTTT. Filled out from reference TRBV9 and TRBJ2-2, the complete variable domain reads DSGVTQTPKHLITATGQRVTLRCSPRSGDLSVYWYQQSLDQGLQFLIQYYNGEERAKGNILERFSAQQFPDLHSELNLSSLELGDSALYFCASSVGFLGTGELFFGEGSRLTVL.

This chain joins TRBV5-6 and TRBJ2-7, with D possibly being TRBD1 (5 bases). Germline CDR1 SGHDT, CDR2 YYEEEE. This CDR3 comprises 14 residues. The V end was cut by 1 base, the J end by 5 bases, with 13 bases between. The CDR3 DNA reads as TGTGCCAGCAGCTTGCAGCAGGGCTGGAACGAGCAGTACTTC. Its protein is CASSLQQGWNEQYF.

The chain combines TRBV5-1 with TRBJ1-3; D unclear. Germline V gene data show CDR1 as SGHRS and CDR2 as YFSETQ. The CDR3 consists of 13 residues. The V gene lost 5 bases and the J gene lost 3 bases, with 9 bases spanning the gap. As DNA, the CDR3 is TGCGCCAGCAGGATATCTGATGGAAACACCATATATTTT. Translation gives CASRISDGNTIYF.

This chain connects TRBV12-3 or TRBV12-4 to TRBJ1-2; D is unresolved. This CDR3 is 12 amino acids long. The ends were cut back, 4 bases at V and 5 bases at J, with 8 bases in the middle. The CDR3 is CASSSGRYGYTF. CDR3 nucleotides: TGTGCCAGCAGTTCCGGACGGTATGGCTACACCTTC.

This chain connects TRBV6-4 to TRBJ2-7, with 10 bases lining up with TRBD2. CDR1 is MRHNA and CDR2 is SNTAGT in the germline V gene. Trimming cost V 3 bases and J 2 bases; bases outside gene matches: 4. This CDR3 comprises 15 residues. CDR3 loop: CASSERSGRAYEQYV. In DNA form, the CDR3 reads TGTGCCAGCAGTGAAAGGAGCGGGAGGGCCTACGAGCAGTACGTC.

V and J are TRBV11-2 and TRBJ1-6, with D perhaps TRBD1 (5 bases). In germline, CDR1 is SGHAT, CDR2 FQNNGV. With 2 bases removed from V and 10 bases from J, the gap between germline ends came to 15 bases. This CDR3 has 15 residues. The CDR3 region has the DNA TGTGCCAGCAGCTTATTCCCAGGGTTACAATCACCCCTCCACTTT. It is translated as CASSLFPGLQSPLHF.

CDR3 bases: TGTGCCAGCAGTTTAAGGCTTGGACGTGGGGTAGACACTGAAGCTTTCTTT. Amino acid sequence: CASSLRLGRGVDTEAFF. This chain joins TRBV28 and TRBJ1-1, with D unclear. Germline V lookup: CDR1 MDHEN, CDR2 SYDVKM. V was pared by 2 bases and J by 3 bases, with 19 bases between. CDR3 length: 17 residues.

This clone has just a few counts. This chain joins TRBV10-3 and TRBJ1-5, with TRBD1 matching 8 bases. The CDR3 loop spans 14 amino acids. Germline CDR1 and CDR2: ENHRY and SYGVKD. V shed 5 bases, J shed 8 bases, and the junction held 8 bases outside the gene matches. CDR3 sequence (DNA): TGTGCCATCAGTCGGGACAGGATGGGTGAGCCCCAGCATTTT. Residues: CAISRDRMGEPQHF.

The rearrangement joins TRBV7-2 to TRBJ2-1, with D uncertain. The ends were cut back, 1 base at V and 7 bases at J, with 8 bases in the middle. CDR3 length: 13 amino acids. The germline CDR1 and CDR2 sequences are SGHTA and FQGNSA. The CDR3 region is CASSLESRNEQFF. CDR3 sequence (DNA): TGTGCCAGCAGCTTAGAATCGAGAAATGAGCAGTTCTTC.

The chain has TRBV28 and TRBJ2-3; D ambiguous. The germline gives CDR1 MDHEN, CDR2 SYDVKM. Trimming removed 5 bases at V and 0 bases at J, with 12 bases between. The CDR3 spans 15 residues. Here the CDR3 DNA reads TGTGCCAGCAGTCCGACGACTGGAAGCACAGATACGCAGTATTTT. Amino acids: CASSPTTGSTDTQYF.